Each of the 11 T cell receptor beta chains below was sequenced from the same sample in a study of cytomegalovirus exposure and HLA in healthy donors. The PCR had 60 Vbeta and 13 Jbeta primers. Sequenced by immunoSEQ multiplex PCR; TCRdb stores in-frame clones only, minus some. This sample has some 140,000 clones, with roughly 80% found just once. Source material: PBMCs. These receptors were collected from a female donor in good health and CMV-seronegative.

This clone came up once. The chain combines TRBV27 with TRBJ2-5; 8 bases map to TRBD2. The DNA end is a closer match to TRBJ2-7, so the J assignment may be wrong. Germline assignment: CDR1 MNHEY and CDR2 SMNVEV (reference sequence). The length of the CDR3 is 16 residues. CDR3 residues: CASSLRSASGSREQYF. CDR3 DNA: TGTGCCAGCAGTTTAAGGTCTGCTAGCGGGTCTCGCGAGCAGTACTTC.

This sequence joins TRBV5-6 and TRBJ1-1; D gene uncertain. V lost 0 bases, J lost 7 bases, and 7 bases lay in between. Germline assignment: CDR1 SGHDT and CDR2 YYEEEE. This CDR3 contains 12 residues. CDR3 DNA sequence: TGTGCCAGCAGCTTGGTCCCGGGTGAAGCTTTCTTT. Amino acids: CASSLVPGEAFF.

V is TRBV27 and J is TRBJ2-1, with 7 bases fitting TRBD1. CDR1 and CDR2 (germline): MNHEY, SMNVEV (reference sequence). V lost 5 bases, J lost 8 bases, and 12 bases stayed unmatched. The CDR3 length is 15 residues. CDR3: CASSPWDRNIDEQFF. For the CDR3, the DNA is TGTGCCAGCAGTCCGTGGGACAGAAACATTGATGAGCAGTTCTTC.

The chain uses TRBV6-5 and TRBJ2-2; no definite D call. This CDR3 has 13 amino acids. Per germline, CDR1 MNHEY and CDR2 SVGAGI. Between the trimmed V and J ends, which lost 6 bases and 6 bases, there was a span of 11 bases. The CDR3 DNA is TGTGCCAGCAGCCGTCTTAGCCCCGGGGAGCTGTTTTTT. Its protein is CASSRLSPGELFF.

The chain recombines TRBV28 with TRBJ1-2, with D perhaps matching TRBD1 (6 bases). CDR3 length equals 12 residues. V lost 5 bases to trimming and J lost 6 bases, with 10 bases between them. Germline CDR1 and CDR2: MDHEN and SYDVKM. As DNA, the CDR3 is TGTGCCAGCAGTGAACAGGGACATGGCTACACCTTC. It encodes CASSEQGHGYTF.

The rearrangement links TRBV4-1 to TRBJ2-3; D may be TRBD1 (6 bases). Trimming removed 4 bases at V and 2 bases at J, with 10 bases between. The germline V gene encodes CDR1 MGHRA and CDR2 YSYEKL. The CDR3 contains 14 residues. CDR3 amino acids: CASSRDIFTDTQYF. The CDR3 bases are TGCGCCAGCAGCCGGGACATTTTCACAGATACGCAGTATTTT.

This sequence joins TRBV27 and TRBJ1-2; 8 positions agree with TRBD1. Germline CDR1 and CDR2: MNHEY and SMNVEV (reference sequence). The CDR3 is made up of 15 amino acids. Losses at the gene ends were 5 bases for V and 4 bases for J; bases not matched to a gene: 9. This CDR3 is CASSTRTGNGYGYTF. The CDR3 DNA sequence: TGTGCCAGCAGTACCCGGACAGGGAATGGCTATGGCTACACCTTC.

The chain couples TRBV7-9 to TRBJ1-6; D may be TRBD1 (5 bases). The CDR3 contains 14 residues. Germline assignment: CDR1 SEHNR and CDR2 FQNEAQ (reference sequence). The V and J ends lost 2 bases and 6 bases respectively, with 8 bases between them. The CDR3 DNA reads TGTGCCAGCAGCTTATCCAGGGTTAATTCACCCCTCCACTTT. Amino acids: CASSLSRVNSPLHF.

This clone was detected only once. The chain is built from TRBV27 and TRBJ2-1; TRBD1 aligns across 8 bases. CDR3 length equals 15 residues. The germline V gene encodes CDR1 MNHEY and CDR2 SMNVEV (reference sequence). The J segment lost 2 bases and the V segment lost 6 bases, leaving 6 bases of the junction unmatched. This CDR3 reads CASSFDRGTYNEQFF. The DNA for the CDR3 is TGTGCCAGCAGCTTTGACAGGGGCACCTACAATGAGCAGTTCTTC.

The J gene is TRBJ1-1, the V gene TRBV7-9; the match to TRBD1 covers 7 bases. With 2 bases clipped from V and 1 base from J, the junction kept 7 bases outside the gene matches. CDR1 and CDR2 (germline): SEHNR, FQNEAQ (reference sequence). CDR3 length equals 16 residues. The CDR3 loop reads CASSLRQGEWNTEAFF. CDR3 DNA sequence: TGTGCCAGCAGCTTACGACAGGGAGAGTGGAACACTGAAGCTTTCTTT. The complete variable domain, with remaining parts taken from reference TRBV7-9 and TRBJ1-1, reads DTGVSQNPRHKITKRGQNVTFRCDPISEHNRLYWYRQTLGQGPEFLTYFQNEAQLEKSRLLSDRFSAERPKGSFSTLEIQRTEQGDSAMYLCASSLRQGEWNTEAFFGQGTRLTVV.

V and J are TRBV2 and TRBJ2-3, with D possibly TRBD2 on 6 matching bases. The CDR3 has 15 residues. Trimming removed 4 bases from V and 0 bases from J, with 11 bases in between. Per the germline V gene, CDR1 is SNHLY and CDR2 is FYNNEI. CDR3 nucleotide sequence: TGTGCCAGCAGTGTAGGGGACTTAAGCACAGATACGCAGTATTTT. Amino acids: CASSVGDLSTDTQYF.